The next 15 T cell receptor beta chains were all read from a single sample in a study of T cell clones after liver transplantation (dated by TCRdb to the late 2010s). According to the study, the label for this sample's time point signals: pre-transplant. The method was the immunoSEQ multiplex PCR assay. The table comes from immuneACCESS by way of TCRdb, which keeps in-frame sequences with V and J called. Part of the clones is missing from these tables; in studies checked, under half for an unresolved V gene and the rest for unknown reasons. Counted in this sample were tens of thousands of clones; 70% to 80% of them appeared once. The top ten hold 14% to 15% of the sample. Material: CD4+ T cells from blood, obtained before liver transplant. These receptors originate from a human donor who received a liver transplant.

A single count supports this clone. The chain is built from TRBV19 and TRBJ2-7; TRBD2 might be the D (6 bases). Trimming stripped 3 bases from V and 5 bases from J, with 17 bases between. The V gene's germline CDR1 is LNHDA and CDR2 SQIVND (reference sequence). The CDR3 has 15 residues. This chain's CDR3 is CASSIKSGQKDEQYF. The CDR3 nucleotides are TGTGCCAGTAGTATCAAAAGCGGGCAAAAGGACGAGCAGTACTTC.

With respect to this clone: Mismatch with germline at one junction end may stem from a read error. The chain employs TRBV2 and TRBJ2-1; 14 bases fit TRBD2. The CDR3 runs to 14 residues. CDR1 SNHLY and CDR2 FYNNEI come from the germline V gene. CDR3 DNA: TGTGCCAGCAGTGAAGCGGTACGGGGACTAGCGGGAGTCTTC. Encoded protein: CASSEAVRGLAGVF. The full variable domain, its missing parts supplied by reference TRBV2 and TRBJ2-1, is EPEVTQTPSHQVTQMGQEVILRCVPISNHLYFYWYRQILGQKVEFLVSFYNNEISEKSEIFDDQFSVERPDGSNFTLKIRSTKLEDSAMYFCASSEAVRGLAGVFGPGTRLTVL.

The chain links TRBV11-2 to TRBJ1-3, with a possible D match to TRBD1 (6 bases). Germline CDR1 is SGHAT and CDR2 is FQNNGV. V was shortened by 4 bases and J by 4 bases, with 14 bases between the two germline ends. The CDR3 consists of 15 residues. The DNA for the CDR3 is TGTGCCAGCAGCTCACCCAGGGGAGTCGGAAACACCATATATTTT. It codes for CASSSPRGVGNTIYF. The variable domain in full, with the rest retrieved from reference TRBV11-2 and TRBJ1-3, is EAGVAQSPRYKIIEKRQSVAFWCNPISGHATLYWYQQILGQGPKLLIQFQNNGVVDDSQLPKDRFSAERLKGVDSTLKIQPAKLEDSAVYLCASSSPRGVGNTIYFGEGSWLTVV.

The J gene is TRBJ2-1, the V gene TRBV7-2; 11 nucleotides align to TRBD2. CDR1 and CDR2 from the germline V gene are SGHTA and FQGNSA. The trim removed 9 bases at V and 0 bases at J, leaving 7 bases unmatched. The CDR3 totals 16 residues. The CDR3 spells CASWASGGSSYNEQFF. The CDR3, as DNA: TGTGCCAGTTGGGCTAGCGGGGGGAGCTCCTACAATGAGCAGTTCTTC.

The chain couples TRBV7-6 to TRBJ2-5; D is possibly TRBD2 (5 bases). Germline V gives CDR1 SGHVS, CDR2 FNYEAQ. Trimming left V 2 bases short and J 5 bases short, with 15 bases between. The CDR3 covers 15 residues. CDR3 protein: CASSLHAGRGETQYF. The CDR3 DNA follows: TGTGCCAGCAGCTTACACGCAGGCAGAGGGGAGACCCAGTACTTC.

J is TRBJ1-1 and V is TRBV20-1; the D is unclear. There are 11 residues in the CDR3. From germline, CDR1 is DFQATT and CDR2 SNEGSKA (reference sequence). CDR3 nucleotides: TGCATGCCACGGGTTAACACTGAAGCTTTCTTT. It yields the protein CMPRVNTEAFF.

This clone has a handful of counts. The V and J genes are TRBV11-3 and TRBJ2-1; 9 bases match TRBD1. This CDR3 comprises 16 residues. CDR1 SGHNT and CDR2 YENEEA come from the germline V gene. V trimming: 2 bases; J trimming: 7 bases; junction bases outside the gene matches: 9. The CDR3 reads CASSLFGGTGFNEQFF. In DNA form, the CDR3 reads TGTGCCAGCAGCTTATTTGGTGGGACAGGGTTTAATGAGCAGTTCTTC.

The rearrangement links TRBV7-8 to TRBJ1-1, with 8 nucleotides matching TRBD1. CDR1 is SGHVS, CDR2 FQNEAQ, per germline. There are 16 residues in the CDR3. Trimming removed 4 bases from V and 2 bases from J; junction bases left unmatched: 9. For the CDR3, the DNA is TGTGCCAGCAGCTCCCAAAGGACAGGGAGCAACACTGAAGCTTTCTTT. Amino acid sequence: CASSSQRTGSNTEAFF.

The genes are TRBV19 and TRBJ1-1; TRBD1 matches at 7 bases. The ends lost 4 bases at V and 4 bases at J; junction bases unmatched: 9. Germline V gene lookup returns CDR1 LNHDA and CDR2 SQIVND (reference sequence). The CDR3 loop spans 15 amino acids. The CDR3 DNA follows: TGTGCCAGTAGTACCAGACAGGGTATCTTCACTGAAGCTTTCTTT. It specifies CASSTRQGIFTEAFF.

This clone was picked up many times. The V gene is TRBV2, the J gene TRBJ2-7; the match to TRBD2 covers 11 bases. The CDR3 extends over 13 amino acids. CDR1 is SNHLY, CDR2 FYNNEI, per germline. With 6 bases clipped from V and 7 bases from J, the junction kept 5 bases outside the gene matches. CDR3 nucleotides: TGTGCCAGCAGGACTAGCGGGGTACGAGAGCAGTACTTC. It specifies CASRTSGVREQYF.

A single count supports this clone. The CDR3: CATPPGTGADGYTF. CDR3 nucleotide sequence: TGTGCCACCCCACCAGGAACAGGGGCCGATGGCTACACCTTC. This rearrangement joins TRBV7-9 to TRBJ1-2, with 7 bases lining up with TRBD1. Germline CDR1 reads SEHNR; CDR2 reads FQNEAQ (reference sequence). The CDR3 has 14 amino acids. The V gene end was trimmed by 10 bases and the J gene end by 6 bases; junction bases not matched to a gene: 14. The full variable domain, its missing parts supplied by reference TRBV7-9 and TRBJ1-2, is DTGVSQNPRHKITKRGQNVTFRCDPISEHNRLYWYRQTLGQGPEFLTYFQNEAQLEKSRLLSDRFSAERPKGSFSTLEIQRTEQGDSAMYLCATPPGTGADGYTFGSGTRLTVV.

The chain uses TRBV5-4 and TRBJ2-7, with 9 positions matching TRBD1. Germline V gene sequence: CDR1 SGHNT, CDR2 YYREEE (reference sequence). The V gene end was trimmed by 2 bases and the J gene end by 9 bases; junction bases not matched to a gene: 12. The CDR3 is made up of 15 amino acids. Written as DNA, the CDR3 is TGTGCCAGCAGCTTAAAAGGGACAGGGCACATAGGGCAGTACTTC. Protein product: CASSLKGTGHIGQYF.

The CDR3 sequence is CASSRTGSQTGGTEAFF. CDR3 coding DNA: TGTGCCAGCTCACGTACCGGGTCCCAGACAGGGGGGACTGAAGCTTTCTTT. The chain joins TRBV18 to TRBJ1-1; 9 bases are a match to TRBD1. This CDR3 is 17 amino acids long. Losses at the gene ends were 4 bases for V and 5 bases for J; bases not matched to a gene: 14. Looked up from germline, CDR1 is KGHSH and CDR2 is LQKENI.

The CDR3 DNA is TGCGCCAGCAGCCAAACTACTAACTATGGCTACACCTTC. It translates to CASSQTTNYGYTF. The rearrangement joins TRBV4-1 to TRBJ1-2, with D uncertain. Per the germline V gene, CDR1 is MGHRA and CDR2 is YSYEKL. This CDR3 has 13 amino acids. The V end lost 2 bases, the J end lost 0 bases, and 4 bases lay between the germline ends.

The chain links TRBV9 to TRBJ1-4, with 8 bases fitting TRBD1. The CDR3 is 15 amino acids. The ends lost 3 bases at V and 14 bases at J; junction bases unmatched: 15. Looked up from germline, CDR1 is SGDLS and CDR2 is YYNGEE. Written as DNA, the CDR3 is TGTGCCAGCAGCGCCGAGACAGGGGCCCTCAACCCCCTGTTTTTT. This gives the protein CASSAETGALNPLFF.